What follows are 29 T cell receptor beta chains derived from one specimen sequenced in a study of T cell responses to AZD1222 COVID-19 vaccine. Measured with immunoSEQ multiplex PCR; TCRdb has only the in-frame clones, and not every one. The sample shows approximately 110,000 clones, approximately 91% of them seen only once. Sequencing was performed on peripheral blood, taken on day 0 of AZD1222 vaccination. These receptors were taken from an adult in good health.

The sample holds one count of this clone. V gene TRBV10-1 combines with J gene TRBJ2-3; the D gene is possibly TRBD2 (6 bases). V was cut by 6 bases and J by 2 bases, with 9 bases left in between. This CDR3 is built from 13 residues. CDR1 and CDR2 (germline): WNHNN, SYGVQD (reference sequence). CDR3 sequence reads: CASSWRDTDTQYF. CDR3 nucleotide sequence: TGCGCCAGCAGCTGGAGGGACACAGATACGCAGTATTTT.

The chain joins TRBV7-2 to TRBJ1-1; TRBD1 aligns across 7 bases. The CDR3 is made up of 18 amino acids. Germline CDR1 and CDR2: SGHTA and FQGNSA. V was pared by 5 bases and J by 0 bases, with 15 bases of the junction left unmatched. The CDR3 is CASSPTSTGPYMNTEAFF. The CDR3 DNA follows: TGTGCCAGCAGCCCTACCTCGACAGGGCCCTATATGAACACTGAAGCTTTCTTT.

V is TRBV15 and J is TRBJ1-2; D unresolved. CDR3 length: 12 residues. CDR1 is LNHNV, CDR2 YYDKDF, per germline (reference sequence). Trimming pared 9 bases from V and 0 bases from J, leaving 8 bases between. This CDR3 is CATNRANYGYTF. The DNA of the CDR3 is TGTGCCACTAACCGAGCTAACTATGGCTACACCTTC.

The chain combines TRBV2 with TRBJ2-1; D not resolved. CDR3 length: 18 residues. CDR1 and CDR2 from the germline V gene are SNHLY and FYNNEI. V was shortened by 5 bases and J by 8 bases, with 28 bases between the two germline ends. The CDR3 sequence is CASSNSVVGSFGSDEQFF. For the CDR3, the DNA is TGTGCCAGCAGTAATTCGGTGGTAGGCAGTTTCGGTTCCGATGAGCAGTTCTTC.

This CDR3 reads CASSIVGTAFNYGYTF. CDR3 DNA: TGTGCCAGTAGTATAGTGGGGACTGCTTTTAACTATGGCTACACCTTC. The J gene is TRBJ1-2, the V gene TRBV19; tentatively, D is TRBD1 (5 bases). The germline V gene encodes CDR1 LNHDA and CDR2 SQIVND (reference sequence). The CDR3 is 16 residues long. V lost 1 base to trimming and J lost 1 base, with 13 bases between them. Full variable domain (remainder filled in from reference TRBV19 and TRBJ1-2): DGGITQSPKYLFRKEGQNVTLSCEQNLNHDAMYWYRQDPGQGLRLIYYSQIVNDFQKGDIAEGYSVSREKKESFPLTVTSAQKNPTAFYLCASSIVGTAFNYGYTFGSGTRLTVV.

V gene TRBV4-1 combines with J gene TRBJ2-1, with D perhaps given as TRBD1 or TRBD2 (5 bases each). In germline, CDR1 is MGHRA, CDR2 YSYEKL. V lost 1 base and J 10 bases, leaving 17 bases between the germline ends. This CDR3 contains 15 residues. In DNA, the CDR3 is TGCGCCAGCAGCCAAGGGTGGGTCCGGGACCCAGAGCAGTTCTTC. Protein sequence: CASSQGWVRDPEQFF.

The chain carries TRBV6-6 and TRBJ1-1; D is uncertain. V lost 2 bases and J 8 bases, leaving 9 bases between the germline ends. Per germline, CDR1 MNHNY and CDR2 SVGAGI (reference sequence). This CDR3 spans 12 amino acids. The chain's CDR3 is CASSYPPTEAFF. CDR3 bases: TGTGCCAGCAGTTACCCGCCCACAGAAGCTTTCTTT.

This chain uses TRBV29-1 with TRBJ2-3; D is unresolved. Germline CDR1 and CDR2: SQVTM and ANQGSEA. This CDR3 comprises 14 residues. Trimming removed 3 bases from V and 4 bases from J, with 14 bases in between. The CDR3 sequence: CSVDNGVGADTQYF. CDR3 in DNA: TGCAGCGTTGACAATGGGGTCGGCGCAGATACGCAGTATTTT.

V usage is TRBV7-2 and J usage is TRBJ2-1; TRBD2 agrees at 8 bases. The J segment lost 15 bases and the V segment lost 3 bases, leaving 7 bases of the junction unmatched. CDR1 and CDR2 from the germline V gene are SGHTA and FQGNSA. The CDR3 is made up of 12 amino acids. CDR3 DNA sequence: TGTGCCAGCAGCTTCGACCGGACTAGCTGGTTCTTC. Protein: CASSFDRTSWFF.

This chain joins TRBV29-1 and TRBJ1-2; the D gene is possibly TRBD1 (5 bases). In germline, CDR1 is SQVTM, CDR2 ANQGSEA. This CDR3 has 10 amino acids. The V end was cut by 6 bases, the J end by 6 bases, with 8 bases between. CDR3 DNA sequence: TGCAGCGTCAGGGAGGATGGCTACACCTTC. Residues: CSVREDGYTF.

V is TRBV7-9 and J is TRBJ2-5, with D possibly called TRBD1 or TRBD2 (5 bases each). Germline loops: CDR1 SEHNR, CDR2 FQNEAQ (reference sequence). The V end lost 5 bases, the J end lost 5 bases, and 24 bases lay between the germline ends. The CDR3 runs 17 residues. The CDR3 spells CASSPATSTEPGETQYF. The DNA of the CDR3 is TGTGCCAGCAGCCCCGCCACTTCGACAGAGCCGGGGGAGACCCAGTACTTC.

The chain uses TRBV7-2 and TRBJ2-1, with 9 bases matching TRBD2. This CDR3 is built from 15 residues. Germline CDR1 reads SGHTA; CDR2 reads FQGNSA. The V segment lost 7 bases and the J segment 5 bases; nucleotides outside the gene matches: 9. The CDR3 sequence: CASTRTGTSHNEQFF. The CDR3 DNA is TGTGCCAGCACCCGAACCGGGACTAGCCACAATGAGCAGTTCTTC.

In nucleotides, the CDR3 is TGTGCCAGCAGCTTAGTTGGCAACACTGAAGCTTTCTTT. Translation: CASSLVGNTEAFF. The rearrangement links TRBV11-1 to TRBJ1-1; D call uncertain. The CDR3 contains 13 residues. Trimming left V 1 base short and J 2 bases short, with 5 bases between. Germline V lookup: CDR1 SGHAT, CDR2 FQDESV (reference sequence).

V usage is TRBV7-9 and J usage is TRBJ2-7, with 9 bases fitting TRBD1. CDR3 length: 17 residues. V dropped 3 bases and J dropped 3; count of bases not matched to a gene: 12. Looked up from germline, CDR1 is SEHNR and CDR2 is FQNEAQ (reference sequence). This CDR3 reads CASSFPLGETGGYEQYF. The CDR3 DNA sequence: TGTGCCAGCAGCTTCCCCCTAGGTGAGACAGGGGGCTACGAGCAGTACTTC.

This rearrangement joins TRBV5-1 to TRBJ1-2; no clear D. This CDR3 region has 13 residues. Germline CDR1 reads SGHRS; CDR2 reads YFSETQ. Trimming took 1 base from V and 8 from J, leaving 12 bases between them. The CDR3 sequence: CASSLLGVLGYTF. The DNA of the CDR3 is TGCGCCAGCAGCTTGCTCGGGGTGTTAGGCTACACCTTC.

This clone was found a few times. The chain carries TRBV28 and TRBJ1-2, with 7 bases identical to TRBD1. Germline lookup yields CDR1 MDHEN and CDR2 SYDVKM. Germline trimming cut 7 bases from V and 3 bases from J; bases unmatched to any gene: 5. This CDR3 is built from 13 residues. Written as DNA, the CDR3 is TGTGCCAGCACCCAAGGGGGCTACTATGGCTACACCTTC. Translated, it gives CASTQGGYYGYTF.

This chain links TRBV27 with TRBJ1-1; D uncertain. Between the trimmed V and J ends, which lost 4 bases and 6 bases, there was a span of 15 bases. The CDR3 consists of 14 residues. Germline V lookup: CDR1 MNHEY, CDR2 SMNVEV (reference sequence). CDR3 loop: CASSSYSGLPEAFF. CDR3 in DNA: TGTGCCAGCAGTTCCTACAGCGGTTTACCTGAAGCTTTCTTT.

The V call is TRBV6-2 or TRBV6-3, the J call TRBJ1-2; TRBD1 might be the D (5 bases). CDR1 is MNHEY and CDR2 is SVGEGT in the germline V gene. The CDR3 is made up of 13 amino acids. The ends were cut back, 5 bases at V and 6 bases at J, with 13 bases in the middle. The CDR3 region is CASSLWGGHGYTF. In nucleotides, the CDR3 is TGTGCCAGCAGTCTGTGGGGGGGACATGGCTACACCTTC.

The chain recombines TRBV2 with TRBJ1-5, with 8 bases lining up with TRBD1. The CDR3 spans 13 residues. CDR1 SNHLY and CDR2 FYNNEI come from the germline V gene. V was pared by 5 bases and J by 6 bases, with 3 bases of the junction left unmatched. DNA for the CDR3: TGTGCCAGCAGTATTGGACAGGGTCAGCCCCAGCATTTT. Its translation: CASSIGQGQPQHF. The complete variable domain, with remaining parts taken from reference TRBV2 and TRBJ1-5, reads EPEVTQTPSHQVTQMGQEVILRCVPISNHLYFYWYRQILGQKVEFLVSFYNNEISEKSEIFDDQFSVERPDGSNFTLKIRSTKLEDSAMYFCASSIGQGQPQHFGDGTRLSIL.

The chain joins TRBV30 to TRBJ1-6; D is unresolved. Trimming removed 1 base from V and 3 bases from J, with 7 bases in between. CDR3 length: 14 amino acids. The germline gives CDR1 GTSNPN, CDR2 SVGIG (reference sequence). In DNA, the CDR3 is TGTGCCTGGAGTGAAGGTCTCTATAATTCACCCCTCCACTTT. The encoded protein is CAWSEGLYNSPLHF. Full variable domain (remainder filled in from reference TRBV30 and TRBJ1-6): SQTIHQWPATLVQPVGSPLSLECTVEGTSNPNLYWYRQAAGRGLQLLFYSVGIGQISSEVPQNLSASRPQDRQFILSSKKLLLSDSGFYLCAWSEGLYNSPLHFGNGTRLTVT.

The rearrangement links TRBV5-6 to TRBJ1-1, with D perhaps matching TRBD1 (5 bases). Looked up from germline, CDR1 is SGHDT and CDR2 is YYEEEE. The V end was cut by 2 bases, the J end by 1 base, with 6 bases between. CDR3 length equals 13 residues. The CDR3 DNA reads as TGTGCCAGCAGCTTCCAGGGGAACACTGAAGCTTTCTTT. It encodes CASSFQGNTEAFF. The full variable domain, completed using reference TRBV5-6 and TRBJ1-1, is DAGVTQSPTHLIKTRGQQVTLRCSPKSGHDTVSWYQQALGQGPQFIFQYYEEEERQRGNFPDRFSGHQFPNYSSELNVNALLLGDSALYLCASSFQGNTEAFFGQGTRLTVV.

The table lists this clone with a count of one. The chain has TRBV6-5 and TRBJ1-1; 7 bases are shared with TRBD1. There are 13 residues in the CDR3. J lost 11 bases, V lost 4 bases, and 10 bases had no gene match. Germline CDR1 reads MNHEY; CDR2 reads SVGAGI. The CDR3 bases are TGTGCCAGCAGTTCCCACAGGGGATTTGTCGCTTTCTTT. Its protein is CASSSHRGFVAFF.

CDR3 in DNA: TGTGCCAGCAGTAAGCGGGGGCGCGTGAACACTGAAGCTTTCTTT. This gives the protein CASSKRGRVNTEAFF. The rearrangement joins TRBV6-5 to TRBJ1-1; a possible D gene is TRBD1 (6 bases). Germline CDR1 MNHEY, CDR2 SVGAGI. The CDR3 covers 15 residues. With 5 bases removed from V and 0 bases from J, the gap between germline ends came to 13 bases.

CDR3 protein: CAISEREEKLFF. The CDR3 bases are TGTGCCATCAGTGAACGAGAGGAAAAACTGTTTTTT. V and J are TRBV10-3 and TRBJ1-4; no clear D. Germline assignment: CDR1 ENHRY and CDR2 SYGVKD. Trimming took 3 bases from V and 8 from J, leaving 7 bases between them. CDR3 length equals 12 residues.

This chain links TRBV2 with TRBJ2-7; unclear D gene. V was pared by 6 bases and J by 3 bases, with 6 bases between. The CDR3 runs 11 residues. Germline loops: CDR1 SNHLY, CDR2 FYNNEI. CDR3 sequence (DNA): TGTGCCAGCAGGGCATACTACGAGCAGTACTTC. Translating gives CASRAYYEQYF.

J is TRBJ1-2 and V is TRBV18; D is perhaps TRBD1 (5 bases). Trimming cost V 0 bases and J 5 bases, with 16 bases left between them. This CDR3 contains 16 residues. Germline loops: CDR1 KGHSH, CDR2 LQKENI. CDR3 protein: CASSPPVARASYGYTF. The CDR3 nucleotides read TGTGCCAGCTCACCACCGGTGGCCAGGGCCTCTTATGGCTACACCTTC. Combining the CDR3 with reference TRBV18 and TRBJ1-2 gives the whole variable domain NAGVMQNPRHLVRRRGQEARLRCSPMKGHSHVYWYRQLPEEGLKFMVYLQKENIIDESGMPKERFSAEFPKEGPSILRIQQVVRGDSAAYFCASSPPVARASYGYTFGSGTRLTVV.

J is TRBJ1-4 and V is TRBV10-2; D is unclear. CDR3 length equals 15 residues. V was clipped by 3 bases and J by 7 bases, with 15 bases between them. CDR1 and CDR2 from the germline V gene are WSHSY and SAAADI. The CDR3 nucleotides read TGCGCCAGCAGTGAACTTGGTCAGAACAGTGAAAAACTGTTTTTT. Translation: CASSELGQNSEKLFF.

The rearrangement uses TRBV7-2 and TRBJ1-4; 7 bases map to TRBD1. CDR1 SGHTA and CDR2 FQGNSA come from the germline V gene. Trimming cost V 5 bases and J 2 bases; bases outside gene matches: 5. CDR3 length: 15 amino acids. This chain's CDR3 is CASSLQGGTNEKLFF. CDR3 coding DNA: TGTGCCAGCAGCCTTCAGGGGGGGACTAATGAAAAACTGTTTTTT. Full variable domain (outside the CDR3, taken from reference TRBV7-2 and TRBJ1-4): GAGVSQSPSNKVTEKGKDVELRCDPISGHTALYWYRQSLGQGLEFLIYFQGNSAPDKSGLPSDRFSAERTGGSVSTLTIQRTQQEDSAVYLCASSLQGGTNEKLFFGSGTQLSVL.

This chain joins TRBV7-3 and TRBJ1-1; D possibly corresponds to TRBD1 (6 bases). The germline V and J ends were trimmed by 4 bases and 8 bases, with 14 bases remaining between them. Germline loops: CDR1 SGHTA, CDR2 FQGTGA. This CDR3 region has 13 residues. This CDR3 reads CASSSDPGTEAFF. CDR3 in DNA: TGTGCCAGCAGCTCAGACCCCGGGACAGAAGCTTTCTTT.